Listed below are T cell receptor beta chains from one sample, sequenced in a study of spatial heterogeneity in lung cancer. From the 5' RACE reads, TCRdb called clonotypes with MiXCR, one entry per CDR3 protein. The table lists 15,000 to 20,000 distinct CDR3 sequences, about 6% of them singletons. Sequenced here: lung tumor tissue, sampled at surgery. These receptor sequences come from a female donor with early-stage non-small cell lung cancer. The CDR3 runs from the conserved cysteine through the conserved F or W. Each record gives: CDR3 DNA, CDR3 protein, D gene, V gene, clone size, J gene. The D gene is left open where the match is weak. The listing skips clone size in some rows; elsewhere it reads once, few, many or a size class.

CDR3nt: TGCAGTGCTAGAAAAGATGGGGGAGAGACCCAGTACTTC
CDR3aa: CSARKDGGETQYF
d_gene: NA
v_gene: TRBV20-1
abundance: many
j_gene: TRBJ2-5

CDR3nt: TGTGCCAGCAGTGAACTGGGCAGCTCCACTAGCGGACCCCAAGAGACCCAGTACTTC
CDR3aa: CASSELGSSTSGPQETQYF
d_gene: TRBD2
v_gene: TRBV2
abundance: many
j_gene: TRBJ2-5

CDR3nt: TGTGCCAGTAGTATAGGGCAAGCGGGAGATGGGGAGACCCAGTACTTC
CDR3aa: CASSIGQAGDGETQYF
d_gene: TRBD2
v_gene: TRBV19
abundance: many
j_gene: TRBJ2-5

CDR3nt: TGTGCCACCAGCTTCCGGACTAGCTACAATGAGCAGTTCTTC
CDR3aa: CATSFRTSYNEQFF
d_gene: TRBD2
v_gene: TRBV15
abundance: many
j_gene: TRBJ2-1

CDR3nt: TGCAGTGCTAGTCCCGGGACTAGCGGGAGTTTCTACGAGCAGTACTTC
CDR3aa: CSASPGTSGSFYEQYF
d_gene: TRBD2
v_gene: TRBV20-1
abundance: many
j_gene: TRBJ2-7

CDR3nt: TGTGCCAGCGGGAGGACAAACACCGGGGAGCTGTTTTTT
CDR3aa: CASGRTNTGELFF
d_gene: NA
v_gene: TRBV7-2
abundance: many
j_gene: TRBJ2-2

CDR3nt: TGCAGCGTTGAAGATCCGACAGGGGCGTTCGTGACCCAGTACTTC
CDR3aa: CSVEDPTGAFVTQYF
d_gene: TRBD1
v_gene: TRBV29-1
abundance: NA
j_gene: TRBJ2-5

CDR3nt: TGTGCCAGCAGCACCTTGGCGGGAGATAAAGAGCAGTACTTC
CDR3aa: CASSTLAGDKEQYF
d_gene: TRBD2
v_gene: TRBV11-2
abundance: many
j_gene: TRBJ2-7

CDR3nt: TGTGCCAGCAGCTTGGGGGACAGGGATAATGAAAAACTGTTTTTT
CDR3aa: CASSLGDRDNEKLFF
d_gene: TRBD1
v_gene: TRBV11-2
abundance: NA
j_gene: TRBJ1-4

CDR3nt: TGTGCCATCAGTGATGTGGGTGGGACAGGGGGCTACACTGAAGCTTTCTTT
CDR3aa: CAISDVGGTGGYTEAFF
d_gene: TRBD1
v_gene: TRBV10-3
abundance: many
j_gene: TRBJ1-1

CDR3nt: TGTGCCAGCAGCCCCCGGTGGGCGGGACCCTCCTACAATGAGCAGTTCTTC
CDR3aa: CASSPRWAGPSYNEQFF
d_gene: NA
v_gene: TRBV7-2
abundance: few
j_gene: TRBJ2-1

CDR3nt: TGCGCCAGCAGCCAAACTCTAGCGGGAGGAGGGGAGCTGTTTTTT
CDR3aa: CASSQTLAGGGELFF
d_gene: TRBD2
v_gene: TRBV4-3
abundance: many
j_gene: TRBJ2-2

CDR3nt: TGTGCCAGCAGTTTCCGTAGGGGGCTGGAGACCCAGTACTTC
CDR3aa: CASSFRRGLETQYF
d_gene: TRBD1
v_gene: TRBV28
abundance: many
j_gene: TRBJ2-5

CDR3nt: TGCGCCAGCAGCTTGTTTAGCGGAGAGACCCAGTACTTC
CDR3aa: CASSLFSGETQYF
d_gene: NA
v_gene: TRBV5-1
abundance: NA
j_gene: TRBJ2-5

CDR3nt: TGCAGTGCGAGGACAGGGGAGAGCAATCAGCCCCAGCATTTT
CDR3aa: CSARTGESNQPQHF
d_gene: TRBD1
v_gene: TRBV20-1
abundance: many
j_gene: TRBJ1-5

CDR3nt: TGCGCCAGCAGCCCCCGGACAGGGGGGTATAATTCACCCCTCCACTTT
CDR3aa: CASSPRTGGYNSPLHF
d_gene: TRBD1
v_gene: TRBV5-1
abundance: many
j_gene: TRBJ1-6

CDR3nt: TGTGCCAGCAGCCCACTGAATTGGCAGGGTATCTACGAGCAGTACTTC
CDR3aa: CASSPLNWQGIYEQYF
d_gene: NA
v_gene: TRBV11-2
abundance: many
j_gene: TRBJ2-7

CDR3nt: TGCGCCAGCAGCAGAATCACAGGGAAGGATACAGATACGCAGTATTTT
CDR3aa: CASSRITGKDTDTQYF
d_gene: NA
v_gene: TRBV5-1
abundance: many
j_gene: TRBJ2-3

CDR3nt: TGTGCCAGCAGTGTATACACAGATACGCAGTATTTT
CDR3aa: CASSVYTDTQYF
d_gene: NA
v_gene: TRBV2
abundance: many
j_gene: TRBJ2-3

CDR3nt: TGTGCCAGCAGCCCCGGACTAGCGAGGAACAATGAGCAGTTCTTC
CDR3aa: CASSPGLARNNEQFF
d_gene: TRBD2
v_gene: TRBV7-9
abundance: many
j_gene: TRBJ2-1

CDR3nt: TGTGCCAGCGGGACAGGGCCTGGAAACACCATATATTTT
CDR3aa: CASGTGPGNTIYF
d_gene: TRBD1
v_gene: TRBV28
abundance: many
j_gene: TRBJ1-3

CDR3nt: TGCAGTGCTTTAGGGTCTAGCGGCTACAATGAGCAGTTCTTC
CDR3aa: CSALGSSGYNEQFF
d_gene: TRBD2
v_gene: TRBV20-1
abundance: few
j_gene: TRBJ2-1

CDR3nt: TGTGCCAGCACCCTGGACAGCAAGTATGGCTACACCTTC
CDR3aa: CASTLDSKYGYTF
d_gene: NA
v_gene: TRBV28
abundance: NA
j_gene: TRBJ1-2

CDR3nt: TGTGCCAGCAGTCCTTGGGACAGCAATCAGCCCCAGCATTTT
CDR3aa: CASSPWDSNQPQHF
d_gene: NA
v_gene: TRBV27
abundance: medium-sized
j_gene: TRBJ1-5

CDR3nt: TGTGCCAGCAGCCCAAGTCAAGGGACAGGGGGCTACGAGCAGTACTTC
CDR3aa: CASSPSQGTGGYEQYF
d_gene: TRBD1
v_gene: TRBV7-3
abundance: many
j_gene: TRBJ2-7

CDR3nt: TGTGCCAGCAGCTTGGGGCGGTCCACAGATACGCAGTATTTT
CDR3aa: CASSLGRSTDTQYF
d_gene: NA
v_gene: TRBV12-3/TRBV12-4
abundance: many
j_gene: TRBJ2-3

CDR3nt: TGTGCCAGCAGCTTAGGCCCTGGGGGCCGAGAGCAGTTCTTC
CDR3aa: CASSLGPGGREQFF
d_gene: NA
v_gene: TRBV7-2
abundance: many
j_gene: TRBJ2-1

CDR3nt: TGCGCCAGCAGCGCGACTAGTACAGATACGCAGTATTTT
CDR3aa: CASSATSTDTQYF
d_gene: NA
v_gene: TRBV5-1
abundance: many
j_gene: TRBJ2-3

CDR3nt: TGTGCCAGCAGCTTGGTACAACTCATCAATGAGCAGTTCTTC
CDR3aa: CASSLVQLINEQFF
d_gene: NA
v_gene: TRBV7-9
abundance: many
j_gene: TRBJ2-1

CDR3nt: TGTGCCATCAGTGAGTCGACTCGGGGGGCGTGGACTGAAGCTTTCTTT
CDR3aa: CAISESTRGAWTEAFF
d_gene: NA
v_gene: TRBV10-3
abundance: NA
j_gene: TRBJ1-1

CDR3nt: TGCAGCGTAATCCCGGGTACAGTTCTTAACTATGGCTACACCTTC
CDR3aa: CSVIPGTVLNYGYTF
d_gene: NA
v_gene: TRBV29-1
abundance: many
j_gene: TRBJ1-2